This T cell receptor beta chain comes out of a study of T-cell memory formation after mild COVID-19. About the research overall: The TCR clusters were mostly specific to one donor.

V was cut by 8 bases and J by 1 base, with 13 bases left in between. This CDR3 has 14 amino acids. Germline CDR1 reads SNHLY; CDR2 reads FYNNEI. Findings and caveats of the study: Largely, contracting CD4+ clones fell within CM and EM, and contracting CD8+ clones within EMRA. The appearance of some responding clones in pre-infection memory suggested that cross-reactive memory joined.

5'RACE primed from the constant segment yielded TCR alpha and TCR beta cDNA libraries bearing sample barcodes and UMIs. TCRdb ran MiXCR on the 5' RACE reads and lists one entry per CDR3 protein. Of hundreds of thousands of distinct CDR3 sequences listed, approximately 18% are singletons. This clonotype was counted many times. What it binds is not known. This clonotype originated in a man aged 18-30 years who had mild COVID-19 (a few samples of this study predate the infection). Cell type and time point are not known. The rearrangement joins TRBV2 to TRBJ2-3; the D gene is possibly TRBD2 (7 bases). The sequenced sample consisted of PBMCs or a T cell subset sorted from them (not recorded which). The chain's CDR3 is CASGGASRTDTQYF. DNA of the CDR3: TGTGCCAGCGGGGGGGCCTCACGCACAGATACGCAGTATTTT.